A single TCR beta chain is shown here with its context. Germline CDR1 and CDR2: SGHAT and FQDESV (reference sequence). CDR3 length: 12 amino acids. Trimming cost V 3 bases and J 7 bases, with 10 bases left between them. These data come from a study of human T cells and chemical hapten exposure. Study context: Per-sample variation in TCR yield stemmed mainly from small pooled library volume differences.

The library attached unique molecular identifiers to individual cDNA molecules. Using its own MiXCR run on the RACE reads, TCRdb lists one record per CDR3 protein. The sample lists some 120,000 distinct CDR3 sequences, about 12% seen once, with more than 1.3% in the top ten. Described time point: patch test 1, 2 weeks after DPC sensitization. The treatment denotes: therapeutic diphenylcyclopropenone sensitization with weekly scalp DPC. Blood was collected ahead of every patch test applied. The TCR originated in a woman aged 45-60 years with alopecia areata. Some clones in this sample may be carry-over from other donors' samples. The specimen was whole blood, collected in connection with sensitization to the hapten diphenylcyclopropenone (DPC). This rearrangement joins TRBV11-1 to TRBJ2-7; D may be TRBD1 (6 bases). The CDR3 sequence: CASSFRGGEQYF. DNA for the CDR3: TGTGCCAGCAGCTTCAGGGGCGGGGAGCAGTACTTC.